The 14 T cell receptor beta chains in this list originate from one sample, sequenced in a study of blood T cell repertoires in COVID-19. Repertoires were generated with immunoSEQ multiplex PCR, while TCRdb's copy carries only in-frame clones and drops some. The repertoire holds 100,000 to 150,000 clones, with 70% to 85% as singletons. Sequenced input: peripheral blood. These receptors originate from a woman between 65 and 79 years old with acute or convalescent COVID-19.

Here the CDR3 DNA reads TGCAGCGCACGGACAGGGGGCTCAGATACGCAGTATTTT. This translates into CSARTGGSDTQYF. The rearrangement joins TRBV29-1 to TRBJ2-3, with 11 bases lining up with TRBD1. This CDR3 is built from 13 residues. Germline V gene sequence: CDR1 SQVTM, CDR2 ANQGSEA. The J segment lost 4 bases and the V segment lost 7 bases, leaving 4 bases of the junction unmatched.

This sequence joins TRBV4-3 and TRBJ2-3; possibly TRBD2 for D (7 bases). The CDR3 is made up of 16 amino acids. Trimming took 0 bases from V and 4 from J, leaving 14 bases between them. Per the germline V gene, CDR1 is LGHNA and CDR2 is YSLEER. CDR3 DNA: TGCGCCAGCAGCCAAGAACGGGGGGCAAGGGCAGATACGCAGTATTTT. This codes for CASSQERGARADTQYF.

The chain employs TRBV7-9 and TRBJ1-2; no firm D call. Trimming shortened V by 1 base and J by 0 bases, and 6 bases separated the two germline ends. Looked up from germline, CDR1 is SEHNR and CDR2 is FQNEAQ (reference sequence). This CDR3 has 14 residues. CDR3 sequence reads: CASSLVETNYGYTF. For the CDR3, the DNA is TGTGCCAGCAGCTTAGTGGAGACTAACTATGGCTACACCTTC.

The chain couples TRBV5-6 to TRBJ1-2; TRBD1 is a possible D gene (6 bases). The CDR3 is 13 residues long. V lost 4 bases and J 8 bases, leaving 15 bases between the germline ends. The germline CDR1 and CDR2 sequences are SGHDT and YYEEEE. The CDR3 nucleotides read TGTGCCAGCAGCCCTGGATTCCAGGGGGGCTACACCTTC. Protein: CASSPGFQGGYTF.

The chain has TRBV7-6 and TRBJ2-2; D unresolved. V was shortened by 1 base and J by 3 bases, with 9 bases between the two germline ends. The germline V gene has CDR1 SGHVS and CDR2 FNYEAQ. The CDR3 sequence is 15 residues long. In DNA, the CDR3 is TGTGCCAGCAGCTTAGTGACTGCAGACACCGGGGAGCTGTTTTTT. Its translation is CASSLVTADTGELFF.

J is TRBJ2-1 and V is TRBV5-4; no definite D call. Germline V lookup: CDR1 SGHNT, CDR2 YYREEE (reference sequence). The CDR3 length is 11 residues. Trimming took 1 base from V and 6 from J, leaving 2 bases between them. The CDR3 protein is CASSLLNEQFF. In DNA, the CDR3 is TGTGCCAGCAGCTTGCTCAATGAGCAGTTCTTC.

This clone was detected a few times. The chain uses TRBV24-1 and TRBJ1-1; no definite D call. The CDR3 runs to 14 residues. V lost 5 bases to trimming and J lost 1 base, with 10 bases between them. From germline, CDR1 is KGHDR and CDR2 SFDVKD. CDR3: CATSAGVGNTEAFF. For the CDR3, the DNA is TGTGCCACCAGTGCTGGAGTGGGGAACACTGAAGCTTTCTTT.

The chain couples TRBV6-5 to TRBJ2-2, with D unresolved. V was shortened by 11 bases and J by 5 bases, with 12 bases between the two germline ends. The CDR3 extends over 12 amino acids. Germline CDR1 is MNHEY and CDR2 is SVGAGI. DNA for the CDR3: TGTGCCTGCGAAGCTTCAACCGGGGAGCTGTTTTTT. It encodes CACEASTGELFF.

This clone has more than one count but fewer than ten. The chain links TRBV25-1 to TRBJ2-2; TRBD1 aligns across 11 bases. The CDR3 length is 16 residues. Trimming took 1 base from V and 6 from J; bases not matched to a gene: 4. CDR1 MGHDK and CDR2 SYGVNS come from the germline V gene. In DNA, the CDR3 is TGTGCCAGCAGTGAATTAGGGACAGGGGGATCCGGGGAGCTGTTTTTT. It specifies CASSELGTGGSGELFF.

This clone was seen a handful of times. The V gene is TRBV3-1 (or the pseudogene TRBV3-2), the J gene TRBJ1-1; 8 nucleotides match TRBD1. This CDR3 has 14 residues. CDR1 and CDR2 (germline): LGHDT, YNNKEL (reference sequence). Germline trimming cut 5 bases from V and 3 bases from J; bases unmatched to any gene: 5. The chain's CDR3 is CASSYLQGDTEAFF. The CDR3 DNA sequence: TGTGCCAGCAGCTACCTACAGGGGGACACTGAAGCTTTCTTT.

This clone has just a few counts. CDR3 in DNA: TGTGCCAGCACCTCGACAGGGGGAAGAAATCAGCCCCAGCATTTT. Translating it yields CASTSTGGRNQPQHF. The V call is TRBV7-8, the J call TRBJ1-5; TRBD1 aligns across 9 bases. In germline, CDR1 is SGHVS, CDR2 FQNEAQ. Trimming cost V 7 bases and J 4 bases; bases outside gene matches: 8. The CDR3 totals 15 residues.

The rearrangement links TRBV7-2 to TRBJ1-6; no clear D gene. The CDR3 is made up of 16 amino acids. The germline CDR1 and CDR2 sequences are SGHTA and FQGNSA. The V end was cut by 4 bases, the J end by 1 base, with 11 bases between. CDR3 bases: TGTGCCAGCAGCTATGGGAGAAGGTCCTATAATTCACCCCTCCACTTT. Translated: CASSYGRRSYNSPLHF.

This clone has only one observation. For the CDR3, the DNA is TGTGCCAGCAGTTACCCCCACGAAGGGCGGGGGCTCTACGAGCAGTACGTC. It translates to CASSYPHEGRGLYEQYV. The chain recombines TRBV6-8 with TRBJ2-7, with D tentatively TRBD2 (7 bases). This CDR3 is 17 amino acids long. V shed 2 bases and J shed 3 bases, with 20 bases lying between them. Germline V CDR1 and CDR2: MNHGY, SAAAGT.

This chain connects TRBV7-2 to TRBJ2-5, with TRBD2 matching over 8 bases. The ends lost 1 base at V and 5 bases at J; junction bases unmatched: 9. The CDR3 has 16 residues. The germline V gene has CDR1 SGHTA and CDR2 FQGNSA. The CDR3 coding sequence is TGTGCCAGCAGCTTAGGGACTAGCTCCAAGGCGGAGACCCAGTACTTC. Translation: CASSLGTSSKAETQYF.